The 7 T cell receptor beta chains in this list originate from one sample, sequenced in a study of blood T cell repertoires in COVID-19. This table comes from immunoSEQ multiplex PCR, and its TCRdb copy is limited to in-frame clones, with some not included. The top ten clones hold 1.5% to 2% of a sample with 120,000 or so clones, more than 70% of them seen once. Sequenced: peripheral blood. The receptor source for this set is a man in his 70s with acute or convalescent COVID-19.

The chain uses TRBV5-1 and TRBJ2-2; 7 bases align to TRBD2. The ends lost 1 base at V and 2 bases at J; junction bases unmatched: 2. The CDR3 loop spans 15 amino acids. From germline, CDR1 is SGHRS and CDR2 YFSETQ. The CDR3 spells CASSLSGGNTGELFF. CDR3 DNA: TGCGCCAGCAGCTTGTCGGGGGGTAACACCGGGGAGCTGTTTTTT.

The V call is TRBV18, the J call TRBJ2-7; 7 bases are a match to TRBD1. CDR1 is KGHSH and CDR2 is LQKENI in the germline V gene. The CDR3 is 15 residues long. Trimming removed 8 bases from V and 0 bases from J; junction bases left unmatched: 10. The CDR3 region is CASRPSGGVSYEQYF. CDR3 sequence (DNA): TGTGCCAGCCGACCTTCAGGGGGAGTCTCCTACGAGCAGTACTTC.

V usage is TRBV2 and J usage is TRBJ1-5; D unresolved. The CDR3 has 14 amino acids. Germline V gives CDR1 SNHLY, CDR2 FYNNEI. Deletions cut 7 bases from V and 0 bases from J, with 10 bases between. The CDR3 reads CASNSGVSNQPQHF. CDR3 bases: TGTGCCAGCAACTCTGGAGTTAGCAATCAGCCCCAGCATTTT.

The rearrangement links TRBV10-3 to TRBJ2-7; 11 nucleotides match TRBD2. The CDR3 length is 16 residues. Germline V gene lookup returns CDR1 ENHRY and CDR2 SYGVKD. J was trimmed by 0 bases and V by 6 bases; bases with no gene match: 7. The CDR3 bases are TGTGCCATCAGGGGCCCGGGACTAGCGGACTCCTACGAGCAGTACTTC. It encodes CAIRGPGLADSYEQYF.

The chain has TRBV7-2 and TRBJ1-6, with 7 bases aligning to TRBD1. The CDR3 covers 16 residues. The junction had 9 bases not matched to a gene; V was cut back by 5 bases and J by 5 bases. Germline CDR1 SGHTA, CDR2 FQGNSA. The CDR3 sequence: CASSPQTGSHNSPLHF. CDR3 in DNA: TGTGCCAGCAGCCCGCAGACAGGGAGCCATAATTCACCCCTCCACTTT. Looking up the rest from reference TRBV7-2 and TRBJ1-6 gives the full variable domain: GAGVSQSPSNKVTEKGKDVELRCDPISGHTALYWYRQSLGQGLEFLIYFQGNSAPDKSGLPSDRFSAERTGGSVSTLTIQRTQQEDSAVYLCASSPQTGSHNSPLHFGNGTRLTVT.

V is TRBV18 and J is TRBJ1-6; no reliable D call. V lost 3 bases to trimming and J lost 0 bases, with 6 bases between them. This CDR3 has 15 residues. Germline-derived CDR1 and CDR2 are KGHSH and LQKENI. The CDR3 bases are TGTGCCAGCTCACCGGAGGGCTCCTATAATTCACCCCTCCACTTT. Its translation is CASSPEGSYNSPLHF. Combining the CDR3 with reference TRBV18 and TRBJ1-6 gives the whole variable domain NAGVMQNPRHLVRRRGQEARLRCSPMKGHSHVYWYRQLPEEGLKFMVYLQKENIIDESGMPKERFSAEFPKEGPSILRIQQVVRGDSAAYFCASSPEGSYNSPLHFGNGTRLTVT.

V usage is TRBV5-1 and J usage is TRBJ2-7, with TRBD1 matching over 9 bases. Germline CDR1 reads SGHRS; CDR2 reads YFSETQ. Trimming at V came to 4 bases and at J to 0 bases, leaving 11 bases not matched to a gene. The CDR3 contains 17 residues. CDR3 DNA: TGCGCCAGCAGCCCATCCCGACAGGGGGATAGCTCCTACGAGCAGTACTTC. Protein sequence: CASSPSRQGDSSYEQYF.